A selection of T cell receptor beta chains follows, all from one sample in a study of blood T cell repertoires in COVID-19. Profiled with immunoSEQ multiplex PCR; TCRdb holds only in-frame clones, not every one. The sample has fewer than 150,000 clones; roughly 90% are singletons. The sample comprised peripheral blood. The receptor source for this set is a man aged 50-60 years with active or convalescent COVID-19. Both conserved end residues are part of each CDR3. The order of the fields is V gene, J gene, clone size, D gene, CDR3 protein, CDR3 DNA. The D gene is left open where the match is weak. A clone size is listed for some rows: how often the clone was seen (once, few, many), or a class if it is expanded.

>TRBV2|TRBJ2-7|NA|NA
CASSESTREPYEQYF
TGTGCCAGCAGTGAATCGACTAGGGAGCCCTACGAGCAGTACTTC
>TRBV2|TRBJ1-6|NA|NA
CASSVETGNYNSPLHF
TGTGCCAGCAGTGTAGAAACAGGGAACTATAATTCACCCCTCCACTTT
>TRBV28|TRBJ1-5|NA|NA
CASSLPRVRNQPQHF
TGTGCCAGCAGTTTACCCAGGGTTCGTAATCAGCCCCAGCATTTT
>TRBV19|TRBJ2-7|NA|TRBD1
CASRSGTGVNYEQYF
TGTGCCAGTAGAAGTGGGACAGGAGTAAATTACGAGCAGTACTTC
>TRBV7-9|TRBJ2-1|NA|NA
CASTQRLPYNEQFF
TGTGCCAGCACCCAACGTCTACCCTACAATGAGCAGTTCTTC
>TRBV19|TRBJ1-2|NA|NA
CASSIGGGARYTF
TGTGCCAGTAGTATTGGAGGAGGGGCGCGCTACACCTTC
>TRBV6-2/TRBV6-3|TRBJ2-5|once|TRBD2
CASSYSIRDGRASRETQYF
TGTGCCAGCAGTTACTCGATTCGGGACGGGAGGGCAAGTCGGGAGACCCAGTACTTC
>TRBV9|TRBJ2-1|NA|NA
CASNKEGLNNEQFF
TGTGCCAGCAATAAGGAGGGCCTAAACAATGAGCAGTTCTTC
>TRBV7-7|TRBJ2-1|NA|TRBD2
CASSLGTSGRVDEQFF
TGTGCTAGCAGCTTAGGGACTAGCGGGAGGGTCGATGAGCAGTTCTTC
>TRBV27|TRBJ2-7|NA|TRBD2
CASSLSMAGGAYEQYF
TGTGCCAGCAGTTTAAGTATGGCGGGAGGAGCCTACGAGCAGTACTTC
>TRBV28|TRBJ2-4|NA|TRBD1
CASSPHGTEKNIQYF
TGTGCCAGCAGTCCGCATGGGACAGAGAAAAACATTCAGTACTTC
>TRBV30|TRBJ1-5|NA|TRBD1
CAWSVSRTGGGSNQPQHF
TGTGCCTGGAGTGTTTCCCGGACAGGGGGCGGCAGCAATCAGCCCCAGCATTTT
>TRBV4-2|TRBJ2-7|NA|TRBD1
CASSPAQGTLSYEQYF
TGTGCCAGCAGCCCCGCACAGGGGACGCTCTCCTACGAGCAGTACTTC
>TRBV24-1|TRBJ2-1|NA|NA
CATSTPGEQFF
TGTGCCACCAGCACGCCGGGGGAGCAGTTCTTC
>TRBV9|TRBJ2-3|NA|NA
CASSVVTDTQYF
TGTGCCAGCAGCGTCGTGACAGATACGCAGTATTTT
>TRBV4-1|TRBJ2-3|NA|NA
CASSPLLSGVRDTQYF
TGCGCCAGCAGCCCGTTACTTTCGGGAGTGAGAGATACGCAGTATTTT
>TRBV3-1/TRBV3-2|TRBJ2-3|NA|TRBD1
CASSQGQGASTDTQYF
TGTGCCAGCAGCCAAGGACAGGGGGCTTCCACAGATACGCAGTATTTT
>TRBV14|TRBJ2-5|NA|TRBD2
CASSRWTSGSGETQYF
TGTGCCAGCAGCCGCTGGACTAGCGGGAGTGGGGAGACCCAGTACTTC
>TRBV18|TRBJ1-3|once|NA
CASSLDRSRRAGNTIYF
TGTGCCAGCTCACTTGACAGGTCCCGGCGGGCCGGAAACACCATATATTTT
>TRBV18|TRBJ2-7|NA|NA
CASSPLARTNEQYF
TGTGCCAGCTCACCACTAGCAAGGACAAATGAGCAGTACTTC
>TRBV18|TRBJ2-3|NA|NA
CASSPTGQSTDTQYF
TGTGCCAGCTCACCAACAGGCCAGAGCACAGATACGCAGTATTTT
>TRBV5-1|TRBJ1-1|once|NA
CASSLNTLNTEAFF
TGCGCCAGCAGCTTGAACACCTTGAACACTGAAGCTTTCTTT
>TRBV7-2|TRBJ2-5|NA|NA
CASSLGFPSAQYF
TGTGCCAGCAGCTTAGGTTTCCCTAGTGCCCAGTACTTC
>TRBV24-1|TRBJ2-6|NA|TRBD1
CATSDSSGTGGSGANVLTF
TGTGCCACCAGTGATTCTTCCGGGACAGGGGGCTCTGGGGCCAACGTCCTGACTTTC
>TRBV29-1|TRBJ2-2|NA|TRBD1
CSVRLWTGGNTGELFF
TGCAGCGTTCGTTTGTGGACAGGGGGTAATACCGGGGAGCTGTTTTTT
>TRBV12-5|TRBJ2-1|NA|NA
CASGLGDINEQFF
TGTGCTAGTGGTTTGGGCGACATAAATGAGCAGTTCTTC
>TRBV2|TRBJ1-2|NA|TRBD1
CASSESTGTGGGYTF
TGTGCCAGCAGTGAGAGTACCGGGACAGGGGGCGGCTACACCTTC
>TRBV28|TRBJ1-1|once|NA
CASSLLSGAAFF
TGTGCCAGCAGTTTATTGTCAGGGGCGGCTTTCTTT
>TRBV5-1|TRBJ1-1|NA|TRBD1
CASSLGAGTGNTEAFF
TGCGCCAGCAGCTTAGGGGCAGGGACAGGAAACACTGAAGCTTTCTTT